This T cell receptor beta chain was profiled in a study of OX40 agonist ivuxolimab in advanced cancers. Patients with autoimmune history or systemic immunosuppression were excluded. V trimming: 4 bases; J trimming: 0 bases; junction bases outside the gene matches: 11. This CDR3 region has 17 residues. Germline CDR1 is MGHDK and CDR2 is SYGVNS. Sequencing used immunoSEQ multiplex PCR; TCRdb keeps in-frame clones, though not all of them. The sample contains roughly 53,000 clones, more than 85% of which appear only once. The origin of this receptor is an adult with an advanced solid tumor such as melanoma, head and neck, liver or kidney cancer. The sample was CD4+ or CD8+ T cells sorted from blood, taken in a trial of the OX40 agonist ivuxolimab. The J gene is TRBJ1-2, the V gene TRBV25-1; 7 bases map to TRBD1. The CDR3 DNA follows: TGTGCCAGCAGTGGCCCCCGGACAGGCGAATCTAACTATGGCTACACCTTC. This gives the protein CASSGPRTGESNYGYTF.